The clone carrying this T cell receptor beta chain has just one count. Its specificity is not known. Per the germline V gene, CDR1 is LNHDA and CDR2 is SQIVND (reference sequence). CDR3 size: 16 residues. Trimming at V came to 6 bases and at J to 2 bases, leaving 6 bases not matched to a gene. The donors (healthy individuals) were bone marrow donors. Amplification used 60 Vbeta primers and 13 Jbeta primers. Data came from immunoSEQ multiplex PCR; TCRdb stores just in-frame clones and leaves some out. The sample includes around 130,000 clones, approximately 80% of them seen just once. This specimen belongs to a study of cytomegalovirus exposure and HLA in healthy donors. Study-level information: Unique TCRs numbering about 85 million, obtained from HLA-typed donors, made up an early data release. Study-level results: The authors reported that TCR beta sequences could predict HLA-A and HLA-B alleles. These predictions were accurate for most subjects in the first cohort.

Sequencing input: PBMCs. This clonotype originated in a man aged 45-60 years in good health and CMV-seronegative. The rearrangement uses TRBV19 and TRBJ2-3, with TRBD2 matching over 12 bases. The CDR3 here is CASSPTSGGYTDTQYF. The CDR3 DNA sequence: TGTGCCAGTAGCCCGACTAGCGGGGGCTACACAGATACGCAGTATTTT. The variable domain in full, completed from reference TRBV19 and TRBJ2-3, reads DGGITQSPKYLFRKEGQNVTLSCEQNLNHDAMYWYRQDPGQGLRLIYYSQIVNDFQKGDIAEGYSVSREKKESFPLTVTSAQKNPTAFYLCASSPTSGGYTDTQYFGPGTRLTVL.